The 4 T cell receptor beta chains reported below all come from one sample, sequenced in a study of T cell changes during pregnancy in multiple sclerosis. Repertoires were generated with immunoSEQ multiplex PCR, while TCRdb's copy carries only in-frame clones and drops some. The sample has more than 55,000 clones; over 90% are singletons. Specimen: peripheral blood, collected in the first trimester of pregnancy. These receptor sequences come from a female donor with multiple sclerosis, enrolled in a pregnancy study.

This sequence joins TRBV10-3 and TRBJ2-1; 10 bases are a match to TRBD2. CDR3 size: 13 residues. The J segment lost 8 bases and the V segment lost 8 bases, leaving 6 bases of the junction unmatched. Germline V gives CDR1 ENHRY, CDR2 SYGVKD. CDR3 sequence: CAIDSGGAHEQFF. The CDR3 bases are TGTGCCATCGACAGCGGGGGGGCGCATGAGCAGTTCTTC.

The CDR3: CASLGAHSNQPQHF. In DNA form, the CDR3 reads TGTGCCAGCCTAGGGGCCCATAGCAATCAGCCCCAGCATTTT. The genes are TRBV2 and TRBJ1-5; the D gene is possibly TRBD1 (5 bases). Germline V gene sequence: CDR1 SNHLY, CDR2 FYNNEI. CDR3 length: 14 residues. Between the trimmed V and J ends, which lost 8 bases and 0 bases, there was a span of 11 bases.

This chain links TRBV2 with TRBJ2-2, with TRBD1 matching 7 bases. This CDR3 is 14 amino acids long. Trimming at V came to 6 bases and at J to 2 bases, leaving 3 bases not matched to a gene. The germline gives CDR1 SNHLY, CDR2 FYNNEI. This chain's CDR3 is CASRDRPNTGELFF. DNA for the CDR3: TGTGCCAGCAGGGACAGGCCCAACACCGGGGAGCTGTTTTTT.

The V call is TRBV6-5, the J call TRBJ2-2; perhaps TRBD1 as D (6 bases). The germline V gene encodes CDR1 MNHEY and CDR2 SVGAGI. This CDR3 has 15 amino acids. V dropped 7 bases and J dropped 3 bases, with 15 bases sitting between them. The CDR3 sequence: CASKQGGLDTGELFF. In DNA, the CDR3 is TGTGCCAGCAAACAAGGGGGATTGGACACCGGGGAGCTGTTTTTT.